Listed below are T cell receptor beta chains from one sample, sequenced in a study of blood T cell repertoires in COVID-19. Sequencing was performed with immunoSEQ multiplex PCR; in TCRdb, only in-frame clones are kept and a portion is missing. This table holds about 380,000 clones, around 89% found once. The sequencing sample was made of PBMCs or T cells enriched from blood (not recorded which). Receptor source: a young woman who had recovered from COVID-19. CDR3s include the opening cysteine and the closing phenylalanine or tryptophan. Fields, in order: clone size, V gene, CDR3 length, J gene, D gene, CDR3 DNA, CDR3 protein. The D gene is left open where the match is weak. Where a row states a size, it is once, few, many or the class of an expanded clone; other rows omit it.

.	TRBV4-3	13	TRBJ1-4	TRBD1	TGCGCCAGCAGGGGACAGAATAATGAAAAACTGTTTTTT	CASRGQNNEKLFF
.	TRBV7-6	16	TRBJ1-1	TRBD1	TGTGCCAGCAGCTTACGACAGGGGGTTCTGGACACTGAAGCTTTCTTT	CASSLRQGVLDTEAFF
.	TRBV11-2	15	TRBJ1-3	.	TGTGCCAGCAGCTTAGGAGGGGGGGCTGGAAACACCATATATTTT	CASSLGGGAGNTIYF
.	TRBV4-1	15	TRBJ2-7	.	TGCGCCAGCAGTCCAGGGGGGCGCCCTAGCGACGAGCAGTACTTC	CASSPGGRPSDEQYF
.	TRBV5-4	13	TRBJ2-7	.	TGTGCCAGCAGCTTGGAACTAGCAATCGAGCAGTACTTC	CASSLELAIEQYF
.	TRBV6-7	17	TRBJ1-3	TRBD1	TGTGCCAGCAGGAGGGACAGGCCAGAGTTCACTGGAAACACCATATATTTT	CASRRDRPEFTGNTIYF
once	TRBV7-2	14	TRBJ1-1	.	TGTGCCAGCAGCTTACGCGGCTTCGACGCTGAAGCTTTCTTT	CASSLRGFDAEAFF
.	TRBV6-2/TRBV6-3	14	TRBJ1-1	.	TGTGCCAGCAGTTACGCACAGGGAGATACTGAAGCTTTCTTT	CASSYAQGDTEAFF
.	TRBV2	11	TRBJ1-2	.	TGTGCCAGCACCAACGGGTATGGCTACACCTTC	CASTNGYGYTF
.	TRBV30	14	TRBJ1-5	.	TGTGCCTGGAGTCCCACCGGGGGAAGACAGCCCCAGCATTTT	CAWSPTGGRQPQHF
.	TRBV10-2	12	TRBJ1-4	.	TGCGCCAGCAGTGCCTCTAATGAAAAACTGTTTTTT	CASSASNEKLFF
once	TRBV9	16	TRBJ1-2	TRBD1	TGTGCCAGCAGCGCGGACAGGGGGAGTTATGGCTATGGCTACACCTTC	CASSADRGSYGYGYTF
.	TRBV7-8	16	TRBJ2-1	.	TGTGCCAGCAGCTTAGGAACATCGCCTAGCGTCGATGAGCAGTTCTTC	CASSLGTSPSVDEQFF
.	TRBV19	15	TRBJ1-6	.	TGTGCCAGTAGCTATAGAGGGGGAGGGAATTCACCCCTCCACTTT	CASSYRGGGNSPLHF
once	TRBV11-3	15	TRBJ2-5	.	TGTGCCAGCAGCCCCGGGACACTGTACCAAGAGACCCAGTACTTC	CASSPGTLYQETQYF
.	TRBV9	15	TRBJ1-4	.	TGTGCCAGCAGCGTAGGGTCAGGGGCGGATGAAAAACTGTTTTTT	CASSVGSGADEKLFF
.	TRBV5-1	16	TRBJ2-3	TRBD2	TGCGCCAGCAGCTTGGCAGCGGGGGGGCCCCCAGATACGCAGTATTTT	CASSLAAGGPPDTQYF
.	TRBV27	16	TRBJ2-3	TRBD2	TGTGCCAGCAGTCCTCCGGGACTAGCGGGGAGAGATACGCAGTATTTT	CASSPPGLAGRDTQYF
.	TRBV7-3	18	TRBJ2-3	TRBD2	TGTGCCAGCAGCTTAATAAGGGATAGCGGGGGGCTCACAGATACGCAGTATTTT	CASSLIRDSGGLTDTQYF
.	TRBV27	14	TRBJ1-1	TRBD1	TGTGCCAGCAGGGACAGGGGGCGTCACACTGAAGCTTTCTTT	CASRDRGRHTEAFF
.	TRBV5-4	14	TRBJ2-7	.	TGTGCCAGCAGCTTGTCGCGCATTCCCTACGAGCAGTACTTC	CASSLSRIPYEQYF
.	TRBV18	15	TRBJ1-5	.	TGTGCCAGCTCACCACGGGATGGGGGGAATCAGCCCCAGCATTTT	CASSPRDGGNQPQHF
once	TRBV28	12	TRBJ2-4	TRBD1	TGTGCCAGCAGTAGACGGGACAGGGAGGGTTACTTC	CASSRRDREGYF
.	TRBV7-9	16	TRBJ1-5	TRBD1	TGTGCCAGCAGCCATCAGGGACAGGGGGCTATTCAGCCCCAGCATTTT	CASSHQGQGAIQPQHF
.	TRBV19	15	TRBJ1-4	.	TGTGCCAGTAGTGGGCACAGGGCGACTAATGAAAAACTGTTTTTT	CASSGHRATNEKLFF
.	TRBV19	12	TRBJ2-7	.	TGTGCCAGTAGTGCCAACTACTACGAGCAGTACTTC	CASSANYYEQYF
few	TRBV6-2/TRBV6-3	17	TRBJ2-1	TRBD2	TGTGCCAGCAGTGGAACCGTTCTAGCGGGGGGCTACAATGAGCAGTTCTTC	CASSGTVLAGGYNEQFF
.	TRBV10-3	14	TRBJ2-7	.	TGTGCCATCAGAACAGACCCAAGTGCCTACGAGCAGTACTTC	CAIRTDPSAYEQYF
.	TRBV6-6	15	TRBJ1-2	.	TGTGCCAGCAGCTCAGAGGGAACAGGGAGAAATGGCTACACCTTC	CASSSEGTGRNGYTF
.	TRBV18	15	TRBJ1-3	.	TGTGCCAGCTCACCGGACAGACAGACTGGAAACACCATATATTTT	CASSPDRQTGNTIYF
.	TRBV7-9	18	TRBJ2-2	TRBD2	TGTGCCAGCAGCACCATAGCGGGGGCGCGACTAGACACCGGGGAGCTGTTTTTT	CASSTIAGARLDTGELFF
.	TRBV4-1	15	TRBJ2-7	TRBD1	TGCGCCAGCAGCCATGGGGACAGCAACTCCTACGAGCAGTACTTC	CASSHGDSNSYEQYF
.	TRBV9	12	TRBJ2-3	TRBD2	TGTGCCAGCAGGAGGGATAGCGGGACCCAGTATTTT	CASRRDSGTQYF
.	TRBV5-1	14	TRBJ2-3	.	TGCGCCAGCAGCACCGGAGGTTTCACAGATACGCAGTATTTT	CASSTGGFTDTQYF
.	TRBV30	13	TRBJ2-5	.	TGTGCCTGGAGTGTACGACGAGGAGAGACCCAGTACTTC	CAWSVRRGETQYF
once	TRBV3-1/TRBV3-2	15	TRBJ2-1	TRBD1	TGTGCCAGCAGCCAAGGGACAGGGTTTTCAAATGAGCAGTTCTTC	CASSQGTGFSNEQFF
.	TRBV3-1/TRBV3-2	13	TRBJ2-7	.	TGTGCCAGCAGCCTCACCGGGGCCTACGAGCAGTACTTC	CASSLTGAYEQYF
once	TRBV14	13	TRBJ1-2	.	TGTGCCAGCAGCCCCGACAGGAACTATGGCTACACCTTC	CASSPDRNYGYTF
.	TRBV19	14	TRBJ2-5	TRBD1	TGTGCCAGTAGTATGGGGACAGGGCAAGAGACCCAGTACTTC	CASSMGTGQETQYF
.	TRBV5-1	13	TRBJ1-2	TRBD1	TGCGCCAGCAGTTCCGGACAGGTCTATGGCTACACCTTC	CASSSGQVYGYTF
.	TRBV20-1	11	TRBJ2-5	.	TGCAGTGCTAGACCTCAAGAGACCCAGTACTTC	CSARPQETQYF
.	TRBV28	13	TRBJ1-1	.	TGTGCCAGCAGTCCCCCCCGAGACACTGAAGCTTTCTTT	CASSPPRDTEAFF
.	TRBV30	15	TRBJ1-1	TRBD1	TGTGCCTGGGGCCGGGACAGGAAGGAGAACACTGAAGCTTTCTTT	CAWGRDRKENTEAFF
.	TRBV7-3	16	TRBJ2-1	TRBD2	TGTGCCAGCAGCTCAATCAGCGGGGGGCCGTACAATGAGCAGTTCTTC	CASSSISGGPYNEQFF
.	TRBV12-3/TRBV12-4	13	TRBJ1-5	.	TGTGCCAGCAGTTACGCCGAGGGAGGGCCCCAGCATTTT	CASSYAEGGPQHF
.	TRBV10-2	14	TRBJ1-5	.	TGCGCCAGCAGTGAGTCTCCGAGGGATCAGCCCCAGCATTTT	CASSESPRDQPQHF
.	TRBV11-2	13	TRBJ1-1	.	TGTGCCAGCAGCACCAGGGTGGACACTGAAGCTTTCTTT	CASSTRVDTEAFF
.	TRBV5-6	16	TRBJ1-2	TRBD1	TGTGCCAGCAGCTTTCGTCAGGGGGCGCAGGTCTATGGCTACACCTTC	CASSFRQGAQVYGYTF
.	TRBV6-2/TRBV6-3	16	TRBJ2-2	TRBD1	TGTGCCAGCAGTTATGCAGGGGGCCGGGCGACCGGGGAGCTGTTTTTT	CASSYAGGRATGELFF
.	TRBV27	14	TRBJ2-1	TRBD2	TGTGCCAGCAGTTTGGGGGGGGCCTACAATGAGCAGTTCTTC	CASSLGGAYNEQFF
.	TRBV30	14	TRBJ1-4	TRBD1	TGTGCCTGGAGTCCGGGACAGGGATATGAAAAACTGTTTTTT	CAWSPGQGYEKLFF
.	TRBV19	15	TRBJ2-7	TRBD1	TGTGCCAGTACCAGCTTAGGGACAGGACTTGCCGAGCAGTACTTC	CASTSLGTGLAEQYF
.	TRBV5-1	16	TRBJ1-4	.	TGCGCCAGCAGCTTGGCGAGGGGAGGTACTAATGAAAAACTGTTTTTT	CASSLARGGTNEKLFF
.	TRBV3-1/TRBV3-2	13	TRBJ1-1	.	TGTGCCAGCAGCCCCCCCCGGGACACTGAAGCTTTCTTT	CASSPPRDTEAFF